Shown below are 14 T cell receptor beta chains from a single sample sequenced in a study of blood T cell repertoires in COVID-19. TCRdb keeps only in-frame clones here, not all; method: immunoSEQ multiplex PCR. The sample consists of 150,000 to 200,000 clones, approximately 79% of them appearing once. The sample comprised peripheral blood. These receptors were obtained from a man aged 55 to 70 with active or convalescent COVID-19.

This chain joins TRBV19 and TRBJ2-1; TRBD2 matches at 7 bases. Germline CDR1 LNHDA, CDR2 SQIVND (reference sequence). Germline trimming cut 5 bases from V and 7 bases from J; bases unmatched to any gene: 11. The CDR3 runs to 15 residues. The CDR3 sequence is CASSPNGEGWNEQFF. In DNA, the CDR3 is TGTGCCAGTAGTCCAAACGGGGAGGGGTGGAATGAGCAGTTCTTC.

The rearrangement joins TRBV27 to TRBJ2-3; 9 bases align to TRBD2. The germline gives CDR1 MNHEY, CDR2 SMNVEV (reference sequence). The CDR3 is 16 residues long. V gave up 0 bases and J gave up 5 bases; unmatched junction bases: 6. CDR3 bases: TGTGCCAGCAGTTTATCCGCCGGACTAGCGAGAGATACGCAGTATTTT. This translates into CASSLSAGLARDTQYF.

The genes are TRBV28 and TRBJ2-5, with TRBD2 identical over 7 bases. The CDR3 loop spans 14 amino acids. Germline CDR1 and CDR2: MDHEN and SYDVKM. With V trimmed by 6 bases and J by 2 bases, 6 bases remained unmatched. The CDR3 spells CASSHGGGQETQYF. CDR3 in DNA: TGTGCCAGCAGCCATGGGGGGGGGCAAGAGACCCAGTACTTC. Looking up the rest from reference TRBV28 and TRBJ2-5 gives the full variable domain: DVKVTQSSRYLVKRTGEKVFLECVQDMDHENMFWYRQDPGLGLRLIYFSYDVKMKEKGDIPEGYSVSREKKERFSLILESASTNQTSMYLCASSHGGGQETQYFGPGTRLLVL.

The rearrangement joins TRBV12-3 or TRBV12-4 to TRBJ1-1; D is perhaps TRBD1 (5 bases). Trimming left V 6 bases short and J 1 base short, with 9 bases between. The length of the CDR3 is 13 residues. CDR3 nucleotide sequence: TGTGCCAGCAGCTTACAGGCGAACACTGAAGCTTTCTTT. Protein product: CASSLQANTEAFF.

The chain has TRBV27 and TRBJ2-1; 10 nucleotides line up with TRBD2. After removal of 1 base from V and 6 bases from J, the junction contained 6 bases not matched to a gene. The CDR3 loop spans 16 amino acids. Germline V lookup: CDR1 MNHEY, CDR2 SMNVEV (reference sequence). The CDR3 sequence: CASSLLASGSGNEQFF. The DNA of the CDR3 is TGTGCCAGCAGTTTATTGGCTAGCGGGAGCGGCAATGAGCAGTTCTTC.

This clone was picked up many times. This chain uses TRBV28 with TRBJ2-1, with a tentative D call TRBD2 (5 bases). The CDR3 contains 17 residues. V lost 4 bases, J lost 4 bases, and 20 bases lay in between. The germline V gene encodes CDR1 MDHEN and CDR2 SYDVKM. Written as DNA, the CDR3 is TGTGCCAGCAGTTCTCCATGGGGAGCGGAGCTATACAATGAGCAGTTCTTC. Translation gives CASSSPWGAELYNEQFF.

The CDR3 nucleotides are TGTGCCAGCAGAACTAGCGGGAGCTACGAGCAGTACTTC. Its protein is CASRTSGSYEQYF. The chain uses TRBV27 and TRBJ2-7; the match to TRBD2 covers 11 bases. Germline V gene sequence: CDR1 MNHEY, CDR2 SMNVEV (reference sequence). CDR3 length: 13 residues. Losses at the gene ends were 6 bases for V and 3 bases for J; bases not matched to a gene: 1.

The CDR3 nucleotides read TGTGCCAGCTCATCAGGACAGGGGGAGAGACAGCCCCAGCATTTT. This translates into CASSSGQGERQPQHF. The chain employs TRBV18 and TRBJ1-5; TRBD1 matches 10 bases. The J segment lost 7 bases and the V segment lost 5 bases, leaving 8 bases of the junction unmatched. Germline V gives CDR1 KGHSH, CDR2 LQKENI. The CDR3 contains 15 residues.

The gene calls are TRBV15 and TRBJ1-5, with D possibly TRBD1 on 5 matching bases. V gave up 3 bases and J gave up 15 bases, with 21 bases separating them. This CDR3 comprises 14 residues. Germline V gives CDR1 LNHNV, CDR2 YYDKDF (reference sequence). This CDR3 is CATSRGRGGITLHF. The CDR3 bases are TGTGCCACCAGCAGGGGACGGGGGGGTATAACCCTGCATTTT. The entire variable domain, with the rest obtained from reference TRBV15 and TRBJ1-5, is as follows: DAMVIQNPRYQVTQFGKPVTLSCSQTLNHNVMYWYQQKSSQAPKLLFHYYDKDFNNEADTPDNFQSRRPNTSFCFLDIRSPGLGDTAMYLCATSRGRGGITLHFGDGTRLSIL.

Remarks on this clone: The same CDR3 is also encoded by other DNA sequences in this sample. This chain joins TRBV28 and TRBJ2-7, with TRBD1 matching over 10 bases. The CDR3 extends over 15 amino acids. V was pared by 6 bases and J by 2 bases, with 7 bases of the junction left unmatched. Germline lookup yields CDR1 MDHEN and CDR2 SYDVKM. The CDR3 nucleotides read TGTGCCAGCAGCCCGCCTGGGACAGGGGCCTACGAGCAGTACTTC. It encodes CASSPPGTGAYEQYF. The full variable domain, its missing parts supplied by reference TRBV28 and TRBJ2-7, is DVKVTQSSRYLVKRTGEKVFLECVQDMDHENMFWYRQDPGLGLRLIYFSYDVKMKEKGDIPEGYSVSREKKERFSLILESASTNQTSMYLCASSPPGTGAYEQYFGPGTRLTVT.

The chain joins TRBV9 to TRBJ2-1, with D possibly being TRBD2 (5 bases). Looked up from germline, CDR1 is SGDLS and CDR2 is YYNGEE. CDR3 size: 15 residues. Trimming cost V 3 bases and J 6 bases, with 16 bases left between them. This chain's CDR3 is CASSGRSRGFNEQFF. In DNA form, the CDR3 reads TGTGCCAGCAGCGGGAGGTCCCGCGGTTTCAATGAGCAGTTCTTC.

The chain joins TRBV28 to TRBJ2-2; D is possibly TRBD2 (5 bases). Looked up from germline, CDR1 is MDHEN and CDR2 is SYDVKM. The V end lost 3 bases, the J end lost 5 bases, and 10 bases lay between the germline ends. The CDR3 runs 14 residues. The CDR3 DNA sequence: TGTGCCAGCAGTTTGGCCCCGGGAACCGGGGAGCTGTTTTTT. This codes for CASSLAPGTGELFF.

About this clone itself: The same CDR3 also results from other DNA sequences found in this sample. The chain is built from TRBV9 and TRBJ1-3; possibly TRBD1 for D (5 bases). The CDR3 sequence is 14 residues long. Trimming pared 0 bases from V and 3 bases from J, leaving 7 bases between. Germline values: CDR1 SGDLS, CDR2 YYNGEE. The CDR3 DNA reads as TGTGCCAGCAGCGTAGGTCAGGGTGGAAACACCATATATTTT. It is translated as CASSVGQGGNTIYF.

This rearrangement joins TRBV28 to TRBJ1-5; 7 bases are a match to TRBD1. V shed 7 bases and J 6 bases; nucleotides not matched to a gene: 3. This CDR3 is built from 12 residues. Germline V gene data show CDR1 as MDHEN and CDR2 as SYDVKM. CDR3: CASKRGRQPQHF. CDR3 nucleotide sequence: TGTGCCAGCAAGAGGGGGCGTCAGCCCCAGCATTTT.